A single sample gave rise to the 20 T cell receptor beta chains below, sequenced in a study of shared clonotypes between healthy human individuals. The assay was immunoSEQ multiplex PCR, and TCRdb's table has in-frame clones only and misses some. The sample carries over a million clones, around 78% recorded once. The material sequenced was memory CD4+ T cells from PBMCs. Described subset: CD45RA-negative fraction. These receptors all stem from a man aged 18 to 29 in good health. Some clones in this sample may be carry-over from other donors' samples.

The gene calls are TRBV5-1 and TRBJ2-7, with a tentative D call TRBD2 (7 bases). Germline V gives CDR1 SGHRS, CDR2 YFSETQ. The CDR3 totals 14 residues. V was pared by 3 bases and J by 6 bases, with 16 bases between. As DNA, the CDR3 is TGCGCCAGCAGCTCAACTCGGGGGGCGGGCGAGCAGTACTTC. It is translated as CASSSTRGAGEQYF.

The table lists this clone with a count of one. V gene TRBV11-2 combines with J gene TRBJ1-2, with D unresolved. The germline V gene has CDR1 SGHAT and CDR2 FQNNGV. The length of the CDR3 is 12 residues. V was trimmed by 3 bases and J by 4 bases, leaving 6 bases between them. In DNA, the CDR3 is TGTGCCAGCAGCTTTAGCCGCTATGGCTACACCTTC. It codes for CASSFSRYGYTF.

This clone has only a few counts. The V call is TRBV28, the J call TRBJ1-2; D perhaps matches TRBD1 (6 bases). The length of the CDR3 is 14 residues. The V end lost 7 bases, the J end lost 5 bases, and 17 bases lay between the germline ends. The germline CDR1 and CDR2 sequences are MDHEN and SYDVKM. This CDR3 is CASTSGGRWYGYTF. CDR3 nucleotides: TGTGCCAGCACCTCTGGGGGGCGGTGGTATGGCTACACCTTC.

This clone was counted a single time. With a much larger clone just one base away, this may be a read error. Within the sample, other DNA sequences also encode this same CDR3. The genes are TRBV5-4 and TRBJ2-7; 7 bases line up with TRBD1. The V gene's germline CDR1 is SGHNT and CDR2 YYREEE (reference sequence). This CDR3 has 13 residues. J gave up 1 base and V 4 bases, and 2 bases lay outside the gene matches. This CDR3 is CASSPDRSYEQYF. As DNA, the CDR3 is TGTGCCAGCAGCCCGGACAGGTCCTACGAGCAGTACTTC.

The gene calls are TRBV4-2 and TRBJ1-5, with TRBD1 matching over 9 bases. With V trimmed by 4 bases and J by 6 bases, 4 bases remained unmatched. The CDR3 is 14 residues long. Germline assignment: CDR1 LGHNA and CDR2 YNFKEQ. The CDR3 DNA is TGTGCCAGCAGCCTGGGACAGGGCGTTCAGCCCCAGCATTTT. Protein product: CASSLGQGVQPQHF.

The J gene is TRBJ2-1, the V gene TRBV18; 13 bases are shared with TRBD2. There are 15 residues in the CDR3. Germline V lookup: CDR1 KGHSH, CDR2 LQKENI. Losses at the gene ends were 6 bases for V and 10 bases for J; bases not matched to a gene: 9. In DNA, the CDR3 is TGTGCCAGCTCCCGAGGACTAGCGGGAGTCGAAGAGCAGTTCTTC. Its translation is CASSRGLAGVEEQFF.

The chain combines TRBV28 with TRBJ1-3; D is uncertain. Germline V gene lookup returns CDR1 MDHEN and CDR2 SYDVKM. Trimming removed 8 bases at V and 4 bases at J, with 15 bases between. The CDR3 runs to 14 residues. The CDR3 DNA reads TGTGCCAGCCGGGCCTATCTTCCCGGAAACACCATATATTTT. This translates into CASRAYLPGNTIYF.

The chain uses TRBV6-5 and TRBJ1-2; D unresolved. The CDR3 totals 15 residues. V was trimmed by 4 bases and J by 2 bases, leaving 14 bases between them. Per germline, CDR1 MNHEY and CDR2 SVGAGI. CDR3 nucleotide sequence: TGTGCCAGCAGTTTCCACCGAACTACGAACTATGGCTACACCTTC. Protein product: CASSFHRTTNYGYTF.

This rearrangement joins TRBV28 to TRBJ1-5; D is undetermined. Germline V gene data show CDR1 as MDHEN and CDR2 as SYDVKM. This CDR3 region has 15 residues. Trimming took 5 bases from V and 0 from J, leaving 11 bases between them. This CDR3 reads CASSPLVYSNQPQHF. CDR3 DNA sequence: TGTGCCAGCAGTCCCCTTGTATATAGCAATCAGCCCCAGCATTTT.

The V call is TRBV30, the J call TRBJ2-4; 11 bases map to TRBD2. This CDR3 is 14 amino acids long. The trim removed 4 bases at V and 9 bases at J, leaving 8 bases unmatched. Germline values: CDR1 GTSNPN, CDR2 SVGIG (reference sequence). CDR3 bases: TGTGCCTGGAACAGGCTAGCGGGGGGCAGCATTCAGTACTTC. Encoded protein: CAWNRLAGGSIQYF. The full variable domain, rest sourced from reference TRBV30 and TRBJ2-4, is SQTIHQWPATLVQPVGSPLSLECTVEGTSNPNLYWYRQAAGRGLQLLFYSVGIGQISSEVPQNLSASRPQDRQFILSSKKLLLSDSGFYLCAWNRLAGGSIQYFGAGTRLSVL.

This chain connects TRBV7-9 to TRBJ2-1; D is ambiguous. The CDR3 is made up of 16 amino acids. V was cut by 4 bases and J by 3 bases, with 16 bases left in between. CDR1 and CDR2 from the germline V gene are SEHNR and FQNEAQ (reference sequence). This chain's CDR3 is CASSSTGPLNYNEQFF. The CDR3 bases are TGTGCCAGCAGCTCGACCGGACCTTTAAACTACAATGAGCAGTTCTTC.

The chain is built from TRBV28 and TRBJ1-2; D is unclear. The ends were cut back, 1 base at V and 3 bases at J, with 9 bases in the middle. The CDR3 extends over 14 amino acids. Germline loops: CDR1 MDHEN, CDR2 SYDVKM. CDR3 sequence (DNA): TGTGCCAGCAGTTTATCGTCCGGGTACTATGGCTACACCTTC. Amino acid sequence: CASSLSSGYYGYTF.

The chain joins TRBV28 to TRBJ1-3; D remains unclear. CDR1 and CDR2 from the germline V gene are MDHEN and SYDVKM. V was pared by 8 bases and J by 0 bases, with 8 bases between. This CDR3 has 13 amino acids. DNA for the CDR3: TGTGCCAGCGGAGAGAGCTCTGGAAACACCATATATTTT. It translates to CASGESSGNTIYF.

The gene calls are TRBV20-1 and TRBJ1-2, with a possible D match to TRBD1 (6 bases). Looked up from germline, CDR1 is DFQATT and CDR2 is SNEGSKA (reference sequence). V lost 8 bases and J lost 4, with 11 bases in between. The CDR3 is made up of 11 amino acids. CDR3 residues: CSLEQGYGYTF. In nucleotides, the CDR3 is TGCAGTCTCGAACAGGGCTATGGCTACACCTTC.

The CDR3 DNA reads TGTGCCAGCTCACCACGTGCGAGCTCTCGCGACTATGGCTACACCTTC. Its translation is CASSPRASSRDYGYTF. The chain recombines TRBV18 with TRBJ1-2; unclear D gene. The V end lost 1 base, the J end lost 3 bases, and 15 bases lay between the germline ends. CDR1 and CDR2 from the germline V gene are KGHSH and LQKENI. The CDR3 is 16 amino acids.

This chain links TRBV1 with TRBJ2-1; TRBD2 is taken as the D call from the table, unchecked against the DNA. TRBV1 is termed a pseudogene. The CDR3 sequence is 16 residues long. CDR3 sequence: CTSSQGRAGHPNEQFF. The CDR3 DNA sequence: TGCACCAGCAGCCAAGGTCGAGCGGGTCACCCCAATGAGCAGTTCTTC.

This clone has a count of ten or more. The CDR3 nucleotides are TGTGCCAGCAGGAGGGATAGACCTACTAACTATGGCTACACCTTC. The encoded protein is CASRRDRPTNYGYTF. The chain has TRBV2 and TRBJ1-2; D ambiguous. Germline loops: CDR1 SNHLY, CDR2 FYNNEI. The CDR3 extends over 15 amino acids. The V end was cut by 6 bases, the J end by 0 bases, with 14 bases between.

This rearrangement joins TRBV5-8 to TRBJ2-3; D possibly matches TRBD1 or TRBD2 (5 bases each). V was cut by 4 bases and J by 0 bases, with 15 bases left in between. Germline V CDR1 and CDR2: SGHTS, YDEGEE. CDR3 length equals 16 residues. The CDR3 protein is CASSQGRHTSTDTQYF. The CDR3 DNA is TGTGCCAGCAGCCAGGGACGCCACACGAGCACAGATACGCAGTATTTT.

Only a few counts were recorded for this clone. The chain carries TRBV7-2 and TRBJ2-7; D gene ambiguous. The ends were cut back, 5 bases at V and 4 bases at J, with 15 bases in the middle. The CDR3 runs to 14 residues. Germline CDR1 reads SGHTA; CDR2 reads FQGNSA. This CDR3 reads CASSVSMGFYEQYF. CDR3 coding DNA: TGTGCCAGCAGCGTCAGCATGGGATTTTACGAGCAGTACTTC.

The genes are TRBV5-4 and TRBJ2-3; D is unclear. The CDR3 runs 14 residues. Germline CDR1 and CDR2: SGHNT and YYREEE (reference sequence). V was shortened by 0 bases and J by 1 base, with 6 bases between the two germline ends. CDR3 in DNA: TGTGCCAGCAGCTTGGATCCTGGCACAGATACGCAGTATTTT. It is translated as CASSLDPGTDTQYF.